This paragraph reports one T cell receptor (beta chain). The germline gives CDR1 MNHEY, CDR2 SMNVEV (reference sequence). Trimming stripped 5 bases from V and 5 bases from J, with 15 bases between. The CDR3 sequence is 14 residues long. TCRdb keeps only in-frame clones here, not all; method: immunoSEQ multiplex PCR. The table lists 30,000 to 40,000 clones, less than 85% of them singletons. This sample is part of a study of cytotoxic CD8 clonotypes in ibrutinib-treated CLL. The rearrangement uses TRBV27 and TRBJ1-2; D is unclear. The TCR sequence derives from a human donor with chronic lymphocytic leukemia. The sample was PBMCs, taken at disease progression, from a patient treated with ibrutinib. The CDR3 protein is CASSRGPQPYGYTF. The DNA of the CDR3 is TGTGCCAGCAGTCGAGGACCGCAGCCGTATGGCTACACCTTC.